The rows below give T cell receptor beta chains drawn from one sample of a study of T cells after yellow fever vaccination. TCRdb independently ran MiXCR on the 5' RACE reads; one entry per CDR3 protein. The data hold around 350,000 distinct CDR3 sequences, with more than 9% observed a single time. The sample here was PBMCs, taken on the day of the first yellow fever vaccination. Every receptor here comes from a young man who received the YFV17D yellow fever vaccine. The CDR3 runs from the conserved cysteine through the conserved F or W. A D gene is named only where the DNA matches it firmly. Expanded clones are given a class, and other clones once, few, many or no size at all.

clone size: few; V gene: TRBV24-1; J gene: TRBJ2-1; D gene: .; CDR3 protein: CATSDYRDEQFF; CDR3 DNA: TGTGCCACCAGTGATTACAGGGATGAGCAGTTCTTC
clone size: .; V gene: TRBV7-2; J gene: TRBJ2-2; D gene: .; CDR3 protein: CASSLARRTGELFF; CDR3 DNA: TGTGCCAGCAGCTTAGCGAGGAGGACCGGGGAGCTGTTTTTT
clone size: .; V gene: TRBV12-3/TRBV12-4; J gene: TRBJ1-2; D gene: .; CDR3 protein: CASSLRRDYGYTF; CDR3 DNA: TGTGCCAGCAGTTTAAGACGGGACTATGGCTACACCTTC
clone size: .; V gene: TRBV13; J gene: TRBJ1-5; D gene: TRBD1; CDR3 protein: CASSPGQGGYPQHF; CDR3 DNA: TGTGCCAGCAGCCCGGGACAGGGGGGTTATCCCCAGCATTTT
clone size: .; V gene: TRBV6-5; J gene: TRBJ2-3; D gene: .; CDR3 protein: CASSYSKNGGGTQYF; CDR3 DNA: TGTGCCAGCAGTTACTCTAAAAACGGGGGCGGTACGCAGTATTTT
clone size: few; V gene: TRBV18; J gene: TRBJ1-1; D gene: .; CDR3 protein: CASSPPSRGAFF; CDR3 DNA: TGTGCCAGCTCACCCCCAAGTCGTGGAGCTTTCTTT
clone size: .; V gene: TRBV2; J gene: TRBJ2-5; D gene: .; CDR3 protein: CASSVAGRETQYF; CDR3 DNA: TGTGCCAGCAGTGTGGCAGGGCGCGAGACCCAGTACTTC
clone size: .; V gene: TRBV6-1; J gene: TRBJ1-6; D gene: .; CDR3 protein: CASTSPGEGPSPLHF; CDR3 DNA: TGTGCCAGCACCTCTCCCGGGGAGGGCCCCTCACCCCTCCACTTT
clone size: .; V gene: TRBV18; J gene: TRBJ1-1; D gene: .; CDR3 protein: CASSPRLTGLNTEAFF; CDR3 DNA: TGTGCCAGCTCACCTCGCCTGACAGGCTTGAACACTGAAGCTTTCTTT
clone size: .; V gene: TRBV4-2; J gene: TRBJ2-1; D gene: TRBD2; CDR3 protein: CASSQELAGGFDEQFF; CDR3 DNA: TGTGCCAGCAGCCAAGAGTTGGCGGGGGGGTTCGATGAGCAGTTCTTC
clone size: few; V gene: TRBV18; J gene: TRBJ2-3; D gene: TRBD2; CDR3 protein: CASSPGLAAADTQYF; CDR3 DNA: TGTGCCAGCTCACCCGGACTAGCGGCCGCAGATACGCAGTATTTT
clone size: .; V gene: TRBV20-1; J gene: TRBJ2-5; D gene: TRBD2; CDR3 protein: CSAPGAGGEQETQYF; CDR3 DNA: TGCAGTGCCCCGGGGGCGGGGGGCGAACAAGAGACCCAGTACTTC
clone size: few; V gene: TRBV20-1; J gene: TRBJ1-3; D gene: .; CDR3 protein: CSARDAGGRNTIYF; CDR3 DNA: TGCAGTGCTAGGGACGCCGGGGGTAGAAACACCATATATTTT
clone size: .; V gene: TRBV7-4; J gene: TRBJ2-1; D gene: TRBD2; CDR3 protein: CASSSPSGAVYNEQFF; CDR3 DNA: TGTGCCAGCAGCTCCCCAAGCGGGGCCGTTTACAATGAGCAGTTCTTC
clone size: .; V gene: TRBV4-2; J gene: TRBJ1-5; D gene: .; CDR3 protein: CASSRASNQPQHF; CDR3 DNA: TGTGCCAGCAGCAGGGCGAGCAATCAGCCCCAGCATTTT
clone size: many; V gene: TRBV29-1; J gene: TRBJ1-1; D gene: .; CDR3 protein: CSVGRDTEAFF; CDR3 DNA: TGCAGCGTTGGCAGGGACACTGAAGCTTTCTTT
clone size: .; V gene: TRBV29-1; J gene: TRBJ1-1; D gene: .; CDR3 protein: CSVGRLMNTEAFF; CDR3 DNA: TGCAGCGTTGGAAGGCTGATGAACACTGAAGCTTTCTTT
clone size: .; V gene: TRBV5-1; J gene: TRBJ2-5; D gene: TRBD1; CDR3 protein: CASSPPTGGQETQYF; CDR3 DNA: TGCGCCAGCAGCCCGCCTACAGGGGGCCAAGAGACCCAGTACTTC
clone size: .; V gene: TRBV7-8; J gene: TRBJ2-3; D gene: TRBD1; CDR3 protein: CASSFTPGQVTPFTDTQYF; CDR3 DNA: TGTGCCAGCAGCTTTACTCCGGGACAGGTGACACCTTTCACAGATACGCAGTATTTT
clone size: few; V gene: TRBV5-1; J gene: TRBJ2-5; D gene: .; CDR3 protein: CASSFSGRGEETQYF; CDR3 DNA: TGCGCCAGCAGCTTCTCCGGCAGGGGGGAAGAGACCCAGTACTTC
clone size: many; V gene: TRBV27; J gene: TRBJ1-5; D gene: .; CDR3 protein: CASSPLQGIGQPQHF; CDR3 DNA: TGTGCCAGCTCCCCACTACAGGGTATTGGTCAGCCCCAGCATTTT
clone size: .; V gene: TRBV6-1; J gene: TRBJ1-1; D gene: .; CDR3 protein: CASKRGYMNTEAFF; CDR3 DNA: TGTGCCAGCAAAAGGGGATACATGAACACTGAAGCTTTCTTT
clone size: few; V gene: TRBV5-6; J gene: TRBJ2-7; D gene: TRBD1; CDR3 protein: CASSPQGVYEQYF; CDR3 DNA: TGTGCCAGCAGCCCTCAGGGGGTCTACGAGCAGTACTTC
clone size: few; V gene: TRBV4-3; J gene: TRBJ2-5; D gene: .; CDR3 protein: CASSQDPRQETQYF; CDR3 DNA: TGCGCCAGCAGCCAAGATCCGAGGCAAGAGACCCAGTACTTC
clone size: many; V gene: TRBV7-9; J gene: TRBJ1-2; D gene: TRBD1; CDR3 protein: CASSFGTGKYGYTF; CDR3 DNA: TGTGCCAGCAGCTTTGGGACAGGGAAGTATGGCTACACCTTC
clone size: .; V gene: TRBV25-1; J gene: TRBJ1-2; D gene: .; CDR3 protein: CASSDSRANYGYTF; CDR3 DNA: TGTGCCAGCAGTGATAGCAGGGCTAACTATGGCTACACCTTC
clone size: few; V gene: TRBV6-2/TRBV6-3; J gene: TRBJ2-2; D gene: .; CDR3 protein: CASSRWTGELFF; CDR3 DNA: TGTGCCAGCAGTCGTTGGACCGGGGAGCTGTTTTTT
clone size: few; V gene: TRBV4-1; J gene: TRBJ2-7; D gene: .; CDR3 protein: CASSQGSSQYF; CDR3 DNA: TGCGCCAGCAGCCAAGGGTCCTCGCAGTACTTC
clone size: .; V gene: TRBV7-3; J gene: TRBJ2-4; D gene: .; CDR3 protein: CASSLGSGTAQNIQYF; CDR3 DNA: TGTGCCAGCAGCTTAGGGTCCGGAACAGCACAAAACATTCAGTACTTC
clone size: many; V gene: TRBV20-1; J gene: TRBJ2-5; D gene: .; CDR3 protein: CSADLVGEIQETQYF; CDR3 DNA: TGCAGTGCCGACCTGGTGGGGGAGATCCAAGAGACCCAGTACTTC
clone size: .; V gene: TRBV10-1; J gene: TRBJ2-3; D gene: .; CDR3 protein: CASSEGRLGGPSDTQYF; CDR3 DNA: TGCGCCAGCAGTGAGGGGCGATTGGGGGGGCCCTCAGATACGCAGTATTTT
clone size: few; V gene: TRBV20-1; J gene: TRBJ2-5; D gene: TRBD1; CDR3 protein: CSAPDRGSETQYF; CDR3 DNA: TGCAGTGCCCCTGACAGGGGCTCCGAGACCCAGTACTTC